These 20 T cell receptor beta chains were all obtained from the same sample, sequenced in a study of regulatory and conventional T cells in breast cancer. TCRdb reprocessed the PCR reads via MiXCR and lists one record per CDR3 protein. The data show roughly 16,000 distinct CDR3 sequences, approximately 35% seen once. The sequenced material came from conventional T cells from blood. All receptors come from a female donor in good health.

By share, this clonotype ranks as medium-sized. The V call is TRBV28, the J call TRBJ1-5; D not certain. The CDR3 runs to 15 residues. Trimming left V 2 bases short and J 0 bases short, with 8 bases between. Germline CDR1 and CDR2: MDHEN and SYDVKM. In DNA form, the CDR3 reads TGTGCCAGCAGTTTACCGACAAGTAGCAATCAGCCCCAGCATTTT. It is translated as CASSLPTSSNQPQHF.

This chain uses TRBV10-3 with TRBJ1-5; D gene ambiguous. Germline CDR1 and CDR2: ENHRY and SYGVKD. The V and J ends lost 2 bases and 5 bases respectively, with 7 bases between them. CDR3 length: 13 amino acids. This CDR3 is CAISEGGYQPQHF. The CDR3 region has the DNA TGTGCCATCAGTGAGGGTGGGTATCAGCCCCAGCATTTT.

The V and J genes are TRBV7-6 and TRBJ2-7; no clear D. The CDR3 contains 14 residues. Germline CDR1 SGHVS, CDR2 FNYEAQ. Trimming took off 3 bases at V and 2 bases at J, with 11 bases between the two ends. This chain's CDR3 is CASSLDVRPYEQYF. The CDR3 coding sequence is TGTGCCAGCAGCTTGGACGTCCGGCCCTACGAGCAGTACTTC.

This clonotype was picked up a small number of times. The chain carries TRBV6-1 and TRBJ2-3; 9 bases line up with TRBD1. The V gene end was trimmed by 6 bases and the J gene end by 8 bases; junction bases not matched to a gene: 9. The V gene's germline CDR1 is MNHNS and CDR2 SASEGT. CDR3 size: 14 residues. The CDR3 DNA is TGTGCCAGCAGGTCCCGGGACAGGGTGGGTACGCAGTATTTT. It yields the protein CASRSRDRVGTQYF.

The rearrangement links TRBV7-9 to TRBJ2-3, with TRBD2 matching over 11 bases. Germline V lookup: CDR1 SEHNR, CDR2 FQNEAQ (reference sequence). The length of the CDR3 is 16 residues. J gave up 4 bases and V 5 bases, and 8 bases lay outside the gene matches. CDR3 loop: CASSPLTSGSSDTQYF. DNA of the CDR3: TGTGCCAGCAGCCCTTTAACTAGCGGGAGCTCAGATACGCAGTATTTT.

A word on this clonotype: Since the CDR3 does not end with the conserved phenylalanine or tryptophan, this likely comes from a read error. The DNA of the CDR3 is TGCGCCAGCAGCTTGGGCGGTACGCAGTATTCT. This codes for CASSLGGTQYS. V is TRBV5-1 and J is TRBJ2-3; the D is unclear. V was clipped by 0 bases and J by 8 bases, with 4 bases between them. The CDR3 sequence is 11 residues long. Per the germline V gene, CDR1 is SGHRS and CDR2 is YFSETQ.

This clonotype was picked up a small number of times. The chain recombines TRBV7-2 with TRBJ2-7, with 7 bases fitting TRBD2. This CDR3 contains 18 residues. V was pared by 3 bases and J by 2 bases, with 16 bases of the junction left unmatched. The germline CDR1 and CDR2 sequences are SGHTA and FQGNSA. The CDR3 sequence is CASSFDSASGRYAYEQYF. CDR3 bases: TGTGCCAGCAGCTTTGATTCTGCTAGCGGCCGATATGCCTACGAGCAGTACTTC.

This clonotype has more than one count but fewer than ten. The chain couples TRBV20-1 to TRBJ1-5; no clear D. Germline V gives CDR1 DFQATT, CDR2 SNEGSKA (reference sequence). The CDR3 loop spans 16 amino acids. V lost 6 bases and J lost 4, with 22 bases in between. CDR3 in DNA: TGCAGTGCCCCTGCAGCAACGGGGAAAATGAATCAGCCCCAGCATTTT. Translating it yields CSAPAATGKMNQPQHF.

This clonotype was seen only a few times. This chain connects TRBV5-1 to TRBJ2-5; D is possibly TRBD1 or TRBD2 (5 bases each). Between the trimmed V and J ends, which lost 0 bases and 2 bases, there was a span of 14 bases. CDR1 and CDR2 from the germline V gene are SGHRS and YFSETQ. CDR3 size: 16 residues. The CDR3 nucleotides are TGCGCCAGCAGCTTGGACGCGGTGGGGGTTCAAGAGACCCAGTACTTC. Protein: CASSLDAVGVQETQYF.

The gene calls are TRBV10-3 and TRBJ1-2; D gene unclear. The ends were cut back, 2 bases at V and 0 bases at J, with 7 bases in the middle. Per the germline V gene, CDR1 is ENHRY and CDR2 is SYGVKD. The CDR3 totals 14 residues. CDR3 region: CAISEGPSNYGYTF. The CDR3 region has the DNA TGTGCCATCAGTGAGGGTCCCTCTAACTATGGCTACACCTTC.

This clonotype was picked up a small number of times. The chain combines TRBV4-2 with TRBJ2-4; D might be TRBD2 (6 bases). Per the germline V gene, CDR1 is LGHNA and CDR2 is YNFKEQ. V lost 1 base to trimming and J lost 1 base, with 8 bases between them. The CDR3 covers 15 residues. The CDR3 sequence is CASSQGRGAKNIQYF. The CDR3 DNA follows: TGTGCCAGCAGCCAAGGACGGGGGGCCAAAAACATTCAGTACTTC.

Remarks on this clonotype: A much larger clone is a single base away; this may be a read error. V gene TRBV7-2 combines with J gene TRBJ1-4; D ambiguous. CDR3 length equals 13 residues. Germline V lookup: CDR1 SGHTA, CDR2 FQGNSA. The CDR3 sequence is CASGLVRNEKLFF. CDR3 nucleotides: TGTGCCAGCGGCTTAGTAAGGAATGAAAAACTGTTTTTT. Looking up the rest from reference TRBV7-2 and TRBJ1-4 gives the full variable domain: GAGVSQSPSNKVTEKGKDVELRCDPISGHTALYWYRQSLGQGLEFLIYFQGNSAPDKSGLPSDRFSAERTGGSVSTLTIQRTQQEDSAVYLCASGLVRNEKLFFGSGTQLSVL.

V usage is TRBV12-5 and J usage is TRBJ2-1, with D perhaps matching TRBD1 (6 bases). CDR1 is LGHNT and CDR2 is FRNRAP in the germline V gene. V shed 1 base and J shed 9 bases, with 13 bases lying between them. The CDR3 totals 14 residues. Written as DNA, the CDR3 is TGTGCTAGTGGTTTGGGAGGGGACACCTCTGAGCAGTTCTTC. Protein sequence: CASGLGGDTSEQFF.

About this clonotype itself: At one end, the junction sequence differs from germline, possibly due to a read error. This rearrangement joins TRBV5-1 to TRBJ2-2; no clear D. This CDR3 region has 14 residues. Germline V CDR1 and CDR2: SGHRS, YFSETQ. CDR3 in DNA: TGCGCCAGCAGCTTAATACAGAACATCGGGGAGCTGTTTTTT. As protein: CASSLIQNIGELFF. The full variable domain, its missing parts supplied by reference TRBV5-1 and TRBJ2-2, is KAGVTQTPRYLIKTRGQQVTLSCSPISGHRSVSWYQQTPGQGLQFLFEYFSETQRNKGNFPGRFSGRQFSNSRSEMNVSTLELGDSALYLCASSLIQNIGELFFGEGSRLTVL.

The rearrangement joins TRBV5-1 to TRBJ2-3, with D maybe TRBD1 (5 bases). V shed 1 base and J shed 0 bases, with 12 bases lying between them. The CDR3 loop spans 16 amino acids. Germline loops: CDR1 SGHRS, CDR2 YFSETQ. The CDR3 here is CASSLMTASSTDTQYF. The CDR3, as DNA: TGCGCCAGCAGCTTGATGACAGCCTCTAGCACAGATACGCAGTATTTT.

V and J are TRBV15 and TRBJ2-7, with 7 bases aligning to TRBD1. V was pared by 1 base and J by 3 bases, with 6 bases of the junction left unmatched. Germline CDR1 reads LNHNV; CDR2 reads YYDKDF (reference sequence). The CDR3 is 15 amino acids. CDR3 loop: CATSRAQGVVYEQYF. The CDR3 DNA is TGTGCCACCAGCAGAGCTCAGGGGGTGGTCTACGAGCAGTACTTC. Full variable domain (missing parts from reference TRBV15 and TRBJ2-7): DAMVIQNPRYQVTQFGKPVTLSCSQTLNHNVMYWYQQKSSQAPKLLFHYYDKDFNNEADTPDNFQSRRPNTSFCFLDIRSPGLGDTAMYLCATSRAQGVVYEQYFGPGTRLTVT.

The gene calls are TRBV6-5 and TRBJ2-5; weak D call: TRBD2 (5 bases). The CDR3 covers 10 residues. The V end was cut by 8 bases, the J end by 4 bases, with 5 bases between. Germline loops: CDR1 MNHEY, CDR2 SVGAGI. The CDR3 DNA reads as TGTGCCAGCCGGGGAGAGACCCAGTACTTC. Its protein product is CASRGETQYF.

This clonotype ranks as medium-sized (0.01 to 0.1%). The genes are TRBV20-1 and TRBJ2-3; 7 positions agree with TRBD2. The J segment lost 0 bases and the V segment lost 0 bases, leaving 9 bases of the junction unmatched. The CDR3 has 17 amino acids. CDR1 DFQATT and CDR2 SNEGSKA come from the germline V gene (reference sequence). CDR3 DNA sequence: TGCAGTGCTAGAGATTTTCTACTAGCGCTAAGCACAGATACGCAGTATTTT. Translated, it gives CSARDFLLALSTDTQYF.

This clonotype was observed at least ten times. The rearrangement links TRBV18 to TRBJ2-5; tentatively, D is TRBD2 (7 bases). The CDR3 loop spans 15 amino acids. V lost 0 bases to trimming and J lost 5 bases, with 13 bases between them. Germline lookup yields CDR1 KGHSH and CDR2 LQKENI. The CDR3 loop reads CASSPPAGAGETQYF. DNA of the CDR3: TGTGCCAGCTCACCACCGGCGGGGGCCGGGGAGACCCAGTACTTC. The complete variable domain, with remaining parts taken from reference TRBV18 and TRBJ2-5, reads NAGVMQNPRHLVRRRGQEARLRCSPMKGHSHVYWYRQLPEEGLKFMVYLQKENIIDESGMPKERFSAEFPKEGPSILRIQQVVRGDSAAYFCASSPPAGAGETQYFGPGTRLLVL.

In its sample, this clonotype was seen a few times. The gene calls are TRBV9 and TRBJ1-6; D gene uncertain. Germline lookup yields CDR1 SGDLS and CDR2 YYNGEE. The V gene lost 0 bases and the J gene lost 5 bases, with 6 bases spanning the gap. This CDR3 has 14 residues. CDR3 loop: CASSVGTDNSPLHF. Written as DNA, the CDR3 is TGTGCCAGCAGCGTAGGCACAGATAATTCACCCCTCCACTTT.